This TCR beta chain was documented in a study of CD8+ T cells in alopecia areata. About this clone: The antigen is undetermined.

Findings and limits, study-wide: Whether baseline CD8+ expansion is linked to response remains uncertain, given a single nonresponder. Alopecia totalis/universalis scalp especially showed more expanded CD8+ clones than normal scalp. Sequence data from scalp samples additionally include resident alphabeta T cells of normal skin.

Reverse transcription of extracted RNA yielded cDNA, which provided the sequencing template. Sequencing was performed with immunoSEQ multiplex PCR; in TCRdb, only in-frame clones are kept and a portion is missing. This sample carries about 110,000 clones, about three fifths of them seen once, and the ten largest clones take 9% to 15%. V lost 4 bases and J lost 4, with 16 bases in between. This CDR3 is built from 15 residues. Germline CDR1 reads SNHLY; CDR2 reads FYNNEI. Treatment here: oral pan-JAK inhibitor, 5-10 mg twice daily. The chain recombines TRBV2 with TRBJ1-2; the D is unclear. The TCR comes from a human donor with alopecia areata. Sequenced here: CD8+ T cells sorted from blood, sampled at week 24, from a patient treated with tofacitinib. This chain's CDR3 is CASSGGKPGGYGYTF. DNA for the CDR3: TGTGCCAGCAGTGGGGGAAAACCTGGAGGCTATGGCTACACCTTC.